The 20 T cell receptor beta chains in this list originate from one sample, sequenced in a study of OX40 agonist ivuxolimab in advanced cancers. Sequencing was performed with immunoSEQ multiplex PCR; in TCRdb, only in-frame clones are kept and a portion is missing. The data show roughly 92,000 clones, with 90% seen just once and 0.15% to 0.2% held by the top ten. The material was CD4+ or CD8+ T cells sorted from blood, obtained in a trial of the OX40 agonist ivuxolimab. The receptors originated from an adult with an advanced solid tumor such as melanoma, head and neck, liver or kidney cancer.

The chain employs TRBV7-2 and TRBJ1-6, with 7 positions matching TRBD1. V was pared by 3 bases and J by 10 bases, with 6 bases of the junction left unmatched. The CDR3 has 14 residues. Germline V gene sequence: CDR1 SGHTA, CDR2 FQGNSA. The chain's CDR3 is CASSLTGFGSPLHF. The CDR3 DNA follows: TGTGCCAGCAGCTTGACAGGGTTTGGATCACCCCTCCACTTT.

The rearrangement uses TRBV6-6 and TRBJ2-7, with 8 bases that match TRBD1. In germline, CDR1 is MNHNY, CDR2 SVGAGI (reference sequence). V trimming: 7 bases; J trimming: 0 bases; junction bases outside the gene matches: 5. The CDR3 extends over 14 amino acids. The CDR3 region has the DNA TGTGCCAGCAATCGGGGACAGGCCTCCTACGAGCAGTACTTC. This sequence encodes CASNRGQASYEQYF.

This chain uses TRBV5-1 with TRBJ1-2, with 7 bases fitting TRBD1. CDR1 SGHRS and CDR2 YFSETQ come from the germline V gene. The V segment lost 0 bases and the J segment 6 bases; nucleotides outside the gene matches: 14. The CDR3 is 17 residues long. The CDR3 protein is CASSLGVRQGRLDGYTF. CDR3 DNA sequence: TGCGCCAGCAGCTTGGGCGTTAGACAGGGCCGGCTTGATGGCTACACCTTC.

The chain links TRBV14 to TRBJ1-6; 7 bases are a match to TRBD1. This CDR3 is built from 15 residues. V shed 4 bases, J shed 9 bases, and the junction held 9 bases outside the gene matches. The germline gives CDR1 SGHDN, CDR2 FVKESK. CDR3 sequence: CASSPRQGRTSPLHF. CDR3 DNA: TGTGCCAGCAGCCCACGACAGGGCCGAACTTCACCCCTCCACTTT.

This clone appeared a single time. Other DNA sequences in the sample encode the same CDR3. The chain is built from TRBV5-1 and TRBJ2-1; weak D call: TRBD2 (5 bases). Trimming removed 2 bases from V and 0 bases from J, with 9 bases in between. Germline CDR1 SGHRS, CDR2 YFSETQ. The CDR3 runs to 15 residues. DNA for the CDR3: TGCGCCAGCAGCTTAGTGGGGAGCTCCTACAATGAGCAGTTCTTC. This codes for CASSLVGSSYNEQFF.

The J gene is TRBJ2-7, the V gene TRBV7-2; possible D gene TRBD2, 5 bases. The germline V gene has CDR1 SGHTA and CDR2 FQGNSA. V was trimmed by 1 base and J by 9 bases, leaving 13 bases between them. The CDR3 totals 13 residues. DNA of the CDR3: TGTGCCAGCAGCTTAGTAGTGGGCGGGTGGCAGTACTTC. It is translated as CASSLVVGGWQYF.

The chain recombines TRBV30 with TRBJ1-2; D is possibly TRBD1 (5 bases). Germline V gives CDR1 GTSNPN, CDR2 SVGIG (reference sequence). Trimming removed 0 bases at V and 1 base at J, with 12 bases between. The CDR3 sequence is 15 residues long. The CDR3 spells CAWSVYGGYNYGYTF. The DNA for the CDR3 is TGTGCCTGGAGTGTATACGGGGGGTATAACTATGGCTACACCTTC.

V is TRBV9 and J is TRBJ1-1; the match to TRBD1 covers 11 bases. This CDR3 has 17 residues. CDR1 and CDR2 from the germline V gene are SGDLS and YYNGEE. V lost 0 bases, J lost 3 bases, and 7 bases stayed unmatched. DNA for the CDR3: TGTGCCAGCAGCGTAGCAGGGACAGGGGGTTGGGACACTGAAGCTTTCTTT. This sequence encodes CASSVAGTGGWDTEAFF.

This clone came up a few times. The chain couples TRBV15 to TRBJ2-5; D assignment may be TRBD1 or TRBD2 (6 bases each). CDR3 size: 19 residues. The germline V and J ends were trimmed by 0 bases and 2 bases, with 22 bases remaining between them. CDR1 and CDR2 (germline): LNHNV, YYDKDF (reference sequence). CDR3 in DNA: TGTGCCACCAGCAGAGATCCTAGGACGGGGGCGGGGAGTCAAGAGACCCAGTACTTC. It specifies CATSRDPRTGAGSQETQYF.

The gene calls are TRBV6-1 and TRBJ2-7, with D perhaps TRBD1 or TRBD2 (5 bases each). Germline CDR1 and CDR2: MNHNS and SASEGT. Trimming left V 0 bases short and J 4 bases short, with 19 bases between. CDR3 length: 17 residues. As DNA, the CDR3 is TGTGCCAGCAGTGAAGCGCTTTGGGGGACGGTAAGATACGAGCAGTACTTC. This encodes CASSEALWGTVRYEQYF.

This chain links TRBV20-1 with TRBJ1-2, with no clear D. CDR1 and CDR2 from the germline V gene are DFQATT and SNEGSKA (reference sequence). Trimming took off 3 bases at V and 7 bases at J, with 9 bases between the two ends. The CDR3 has 11 residues. CDR3 protein: CSASWRGGYTF. Here the CDR3 DNA reads TGCAGTGCTAGTTGGCGGGGTGGCTACACCTTC.

The V gene is TRBV29-1, the J gene TRBJ2-7; D unclear. V lost 2 bases to trimming and J lost 0 bases, with 5 bases between them. Germline V gene lookup returns CDR1 SQVTM and CDR2 ANQGSEA. The CDR3 contains 12 residues. CDR3: CSVETVSYEQYF. Written as DNA, the CDR3 is TGCAGCGTTGAAACGGTCTCCTACGAGCAGTACTTC.

The chain uses TRBV6-4 and TRBJ2-3; TRBD1 agrees at 7 bases. V dropped 7 bases and J dropped 0; count of bases not matched to a gene: 16. Germline V gives CDR1 MRHNA, CDR2 SNTAGT. This CDR3 is built from 18 residues. The CDR3 region has the DNA TGTGCCAGCATCCCGAGGGGTAATCAGGGGGAGAGCACAGATACGCAGTATTTT. It translates to CASIPRGNQGESTDTQYF.

This clone was detected a few times. V usage is TRBV7-3 and J usage is TRBJ1-1, with unresolved D. Trimming took off 5 bases at V and 3 bases at J, with 10 bases between the two ends. Germline V gene sequence: CDR1 SGHTA, CDR2 FQGTGA. The CDR3 is made up of 13 amino acids. The CDR3 is CASSDGRDTEAFF. CDR3 DNA: TGTGCCAGCAGCGATGGACGAGACACTGAAGCTTTCTTT.

CDR3 coding DNA: TGTGCCAGCAGCGTAGAGGGGGCCCTAGGTGTGGAAGCTTTCTTT. This codes for CASSVEGALGVEAFF. V and J are TRBV9 and TRBJ1-1, with TRBD1 matching over 7 bases. Trimming cost V 0 bases and J 8 bases; bases outside gene matches: 10. CDR3 length: 15 amino acids. Germline V gene lookup returns CDR1 SGDLS and CDR2 YYNGEE.

V gene TRBV5-4 combines with J gene TRBJ1-2, with 11 positions matching TRBD1. This CDR3 has 15 amino acids. The junction had 4 bases not matched to a gene; V was cut back by 0 bases and J by 6 bases. Germline values: CDR1 SGHNT, CDR2 YYREEE (reference sequence). The CDR3 sequence is CASSLEPGQGDGYTF. The CDR3 DNA follows: TGTGCCAGCAGCTTGGAACCGGGACAGGGGGATGGCTACACCTTC.

This CDR3 reads CASSPNVGGDTQYF. CDR3 nucleotides: TGTGCCAGCAGCCCCAACGTGGGGGGGGATACGCAGTATTTT. This chain links TRBV7-9 with TRBJ2-3; 7 nucleotides match TRBD2. Germline loops: CDR1 SEHNR, CDR2 FQNEAQ (reference sequence). CDR3 length: 14 residues. Trimming at V came to 5 bases and at J to 6 bases, leaving 8 bases not matched to a gene.

This sequence joins TRBV21-1 and TRBJ1-2; TRBD1 is the table's D call, not checked against the DNA. TRBV21-1 is termed a pseudogene. There are 18 residues in the CDR3. CDR3 in amino acids: CASSKWWSDRLTNYGYTF. Written as DNA, the CDR3 is TGTGCCAGCAGCAAATGGTGGTCTGACAGGCTTACTAACTATGGCTACACCTTC.

The rearrangement uses TRBV19 and TRBJ1-1; weak D call: TRBD1 (5 bases). The CDR3 totals 15 residues. Germline V gene data show CDR1 as LNHDA and CDR2 as SQIVND (reference sequence). V was shortened by 1 base and J by 2 bases, with 11 bases between the two germline ends. In DNA form, the CDR3 reads TGTGCCAGTAGTATAGGGGGCGCGAGAAACACTGAAGCTTTCTTT. The encoded protein is CASSIGGARNTEAFF.

This clone was found once. V gene TRBV11-3 combines with J gene TRBJ2-2; 7 bases match TRBD1. Losses at the gene ends were 1 base for V and 1 base for J; bases not matched to a gene: 0. The CDR3 spans 15 residues. Germline CDR1 reads SGHNT; CDR2 reads YENEEA. The CDR3 protein is CASSLGQGNTGELFF. As DNA, the CDR3 is TGTGCCAGCAGCTTAGGACAGGGGAACACCGGGGAGCTGTTTTTT.